This T cell receptor beta chain comes out of a study of cytomegalovirus exposure and HLA in healthy donors. Study-level results: In a later analysis, TCR beta V- and J-gene trimming was associated with a missense DCLRE1C variant. Under in vitro conditions, a few CMV-associated chains were confirmed as specific for CMV antigens. The number of N-insertions in an Asian-associated ancestry cluster was reportedly below the 666-donor mean in a later analysis.

In the PCR, 60 Vbeta and 13 Jbeta primers were used. The data were produced by immunoSEQ multiplex PCR, yet TCRdb's version contains in-frame clones alone and is incomplete. Of 250,000 to 350,000 clones in the sample, roughly 85% were seen once. From germline, CDR1 is MNHEY and CDR2 SMNVEV (reference sequence). CDR3 length: 21 residues. The J segment lost 0 bases and the V segment lost 6 bases, leaving 21 bases of the junction unmatched. Comment on this clone: Its target is unknown.

The sequence derives from a man aged 35-49 years in good health and CMV-seropositive. The V and J genes are TRBV27 and TRBJ1-4; the match to TRBD1 covers 8 bases. Sample: PBMCs. CDR3 DNA sequence: TGTGCCAGCAGGTCGGAAAACCAGTCCCGGGACAGGCCTGCAACTAATGAAAAACTGTTTTTT. This codes for CASRSENQSRDRPATNEKLFF.